This T cell receptor beta chain was retrieved from a study of molecular identifiers for immune sequencing clone quantification. TCRdb reprocessed the PCR reads via MiXCR and lists one record per CDR3 protein. This table has about 640,000 distinct CDR3 sequences, just under 20% appearing once. At least ten counts were recorded for this clonotype. The CDR3 is 17 amino acids. The junction had 7 bases not matched to a gene; V was cut back by 2 bases and J by 3 bases. The germline CDR1 and CDR2 sequences are MNHEY and SVGAGI. The receptor's source is a human donor in good health. Some libraries in this study had Jurkat cell RNA spiked in. The sequenced sample was naive CD8+ T cells from blood, with Jurkat cell RNA spiked in. The subset denotes: FACS-sorted CD8+CD4-CCR7+CD45RA+ naive T cells. The rearrangement links TRBV6-5 to TRBJ2-7, with TRBD2 matching over 13 bases. CDR3 residues: CASSYGTSGDRSYEQYF. The CDR3 bases are TGTGCCAGCAGTTACGGGACTAGCGGGGACCGTAGCTACGAGCAGTACTTC.